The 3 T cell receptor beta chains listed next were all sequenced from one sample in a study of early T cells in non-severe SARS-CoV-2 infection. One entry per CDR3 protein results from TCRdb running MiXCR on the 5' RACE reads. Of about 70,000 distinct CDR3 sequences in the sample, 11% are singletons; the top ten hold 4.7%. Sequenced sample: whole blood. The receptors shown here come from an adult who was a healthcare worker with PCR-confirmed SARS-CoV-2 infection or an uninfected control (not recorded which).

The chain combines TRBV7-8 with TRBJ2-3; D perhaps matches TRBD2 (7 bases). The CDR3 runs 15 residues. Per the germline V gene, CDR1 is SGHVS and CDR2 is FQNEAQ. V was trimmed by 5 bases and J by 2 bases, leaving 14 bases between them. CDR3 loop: CASSPAGAFTDTQYF. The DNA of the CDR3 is TGTGCCAGCAGCCCTGCGGGGGCCTTCACAGATACGCAGTATTTT.

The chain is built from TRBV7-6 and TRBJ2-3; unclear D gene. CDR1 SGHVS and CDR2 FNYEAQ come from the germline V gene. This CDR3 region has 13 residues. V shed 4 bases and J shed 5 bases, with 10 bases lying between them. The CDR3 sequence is CASSSNSGDTQYF. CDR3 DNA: TGTGCCAGCAGCTCCAACTCGGGAGATACGCAGTATTTT.

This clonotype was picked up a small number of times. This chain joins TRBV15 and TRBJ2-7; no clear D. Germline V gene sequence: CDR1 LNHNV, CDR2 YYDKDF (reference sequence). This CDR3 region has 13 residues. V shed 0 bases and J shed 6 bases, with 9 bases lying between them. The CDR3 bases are TGTGCCACCAGCAGAGATTCCCTTAGCGAGCAGTACTTC. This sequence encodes CATSRDSLSEQYF. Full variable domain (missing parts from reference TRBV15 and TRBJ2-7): DAMVIQNPRYQVTQFGKPVTLSCSQTLNHNVMYWYQQKSSQAPKLLFHYYDKDFNNEADTPDNFQSRRPNTSFCFLDIRSPGLGDTAMYLCATSRDSLSEQYFGPGTRLTVT.